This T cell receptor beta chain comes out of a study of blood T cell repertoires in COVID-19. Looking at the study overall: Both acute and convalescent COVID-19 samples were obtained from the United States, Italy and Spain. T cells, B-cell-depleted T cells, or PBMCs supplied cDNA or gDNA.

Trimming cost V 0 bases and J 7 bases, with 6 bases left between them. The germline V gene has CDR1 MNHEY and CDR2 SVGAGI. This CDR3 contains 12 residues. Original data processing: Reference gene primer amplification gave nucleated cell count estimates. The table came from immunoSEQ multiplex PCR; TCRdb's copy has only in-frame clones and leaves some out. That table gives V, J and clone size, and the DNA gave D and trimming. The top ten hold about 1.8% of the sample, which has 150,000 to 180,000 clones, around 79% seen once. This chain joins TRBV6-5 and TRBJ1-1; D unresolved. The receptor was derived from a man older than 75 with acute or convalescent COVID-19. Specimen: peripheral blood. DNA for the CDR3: TGTGCCAGCAGTTACTCGCGAAGTGAAGCTTTCTTT. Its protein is CASSYSRSEAFF.